This is a list of T cell receptor beta chains from one sample in a study of blood T cell repertoires in COVID-19. Sequenced by immunoSEQ multiplex PCR; TCRdb stores in-frame clones only, minus some. The sample includes 200,000 to 250,000 clones, around 84% of them seen just once. Sequencing used peripheral blood. The origin of the receptors is a man aged 50 to 59 who had recovered from COVID-19. Each CDR3 is given with its conserved first and last residue. D genes are given only for firm matches. Only some rows state a clone size, as once, few, many or a class for expanded clones.

D	V	J	size	CDR3	DNA
NA	TRBV20-1	TRBJ1-5	NA	CSASFRPSQPQHF	TGCAGTGCTAGTTTCCGTCCCAGTCAGCCCCAGCATTTT
TRBD2	TRBV10-2	TRBJ2-7	few	CASRGWSGRGSYEQYF	TGCGCCAGCAGAGGCTGGAGCGGGAGAGGTTCCTACGAGCAGTACTTC
TRBD1	TRBV28	TRBJ1-4	NA	CASSPTGTGALGEKLFF	TGTGCCAGCAGTCCAACCGGGACAGGGGCCCTTGGGGAAAAACTGTTTTTT
TRBD2	TRBV27	TRBJ2-1	NA	CASSSGLAGYNEQFF	TGTGCCAGCAGTTCCGGACTAGCGGGGTACAATGAGCAGTTCTTC
NA	TRBV27	TRBJ2-1	NA	CASSLAGNEQFF	TGTGCCAGCAGTTTAGCGGGCAATGAGCAGTTCTTC
TRBD1	TRBV28	TRBJ2-3	once	CASPKRTGEGTDTQYF	TGTGCCAGCCCAAAGAGGACAGGGGAAGGAACAGATACGCAGTATTTT
NA	TRBV24-1	TRBJ2-5	NA	CATSETIPRGEETQYF	TGTGCCACCAGTGAAACCATACCGCGAGGAGAGGAGACCCAGTACTTC
TRBD2	TRBV7-6	TRBJ2-1	NA	CASSLGLAGISSYNEQFF	TGTGCCAGCAGCTTAGGACTAGCGGGGATCTCCTCCTACAATGAGCAGTTCTTC
TRBD1	TRBV28	TRBJ1-2	medium-sized	CASSLARTGFPYGYTF	TGTGCCAGCAGTTTGGCGAGGACAGGGTTTCCCTATGGCTACACCTTC
TRBD1	TRBV7-9	TRBJ2-2	once	CASSLGQGPNTGELFF	TGTGCCAGCAGCCTGGGACAGGGTCCCAATACCGGGGAGCTGTTTTTT
NA	TRBV11-2	TRBJ2-1	NA	CASSPGYNEQFF	TGTGCCAGCAGCCCGGGCTACAATGAGCAGTTCTTC
NA	TRBV28	TRBJ1-5	many	CASSLAGGGQPQHF	TGTGCCAGCAGTTTAGCCGGGGGGGGTCAGCCCCAGCATTTT
NA	TRBV6-4	TRBJ2-1	NA	CASSDSGRASYNEQFF	TGTGCCAGCAGTGACTCTGGGCGGGCATCCTACAATGAGCAGTTCTTC
TRBD1	TRBV7-2	TRBJ1-1	once	CASKGQGGSEAFF	TGTGCCAGCAAGGGACAGGGAGGGTCTGAAGCTTTCTTT
TRBD2	TRBV24-1	TRBJ2-2	medium-sized	CATQSRTSGRGNTGELFF	TGTGCCACCCAATCCCGGACTAGCGGGAGGGGGAACACCGGGGAGCTGTTTTTT
NA	TRBV28	TRBJ2-5	NA	CASSLLGVGETQYF	TGTGCCAGCAGTTTATTAGGGGTCGGGGAGACCCAGTACTTC
NA	TRBV19	TRBJ1-5	NA	CASSPLPGSSNQPQHF	TGTGCCAGTAGTCCTCTTCCGGGGTCGAGCAATCAGCCCCAGCATTTT
NA	TRBV19	TRBJ2-7	once	CASSQGQPYEQYF	TGTGCCAGTAGCCAAGGACAGCCCTACGAGCAGTACTTC
NA	TRBV5-1	TRBJ1-2	NA	CASSLQVTNYGYTF	TGCGCCAGCAGTCTGCAGGTGACTAACTATGGCTACACCTTC
NA	TRBV27	TRBJ1-1	NA	CASSLGRGTEAFF	TGTGCCAGCAGTTTAGGTAGGGGTACTGAAGCTTTCTTT
NA	TRBV27	TRBJ2-3	NA	CASALGPAGTDTQYF	TGTGCCAGCGCGCTGGGCCCGGCGGGTACAGATACGCAGTATTTT
NA	TRBV28	TRBJ1-1	once	CASFATVNTEAFF	TGTGCCAGCTTCGCGACAGTGAACACTGAAGCTTTCTTT
NA	TRBV19	TRBJ2-1	once	CASSNLADYTYNEQFF	TGTGCCAGTAGTAATTTAGCGGACTACACCTACAATGAGCAGTTCTTC
TRBD2	TRBV6-1	TRBJ2-1	NA	CASSDPSGSSYNEQFF	TGTGCCAGCAGTGACCCTAGCGGGAGCTCCTACAATGAGCAGTTCTTC
NA	TRBV11-1	TRBJ2-1	NA	CASSLLASSINEQFF	TGTGCCAGCAGCTTATTGGCTAGTTCTATCAATGAGCAGTTCTTC
TRBD2	TRBV11-2	TRBJ2-1	NA	CASSSGLAGGQNEQFF	TGTGCCAGCAGCTCGGGACTAGCGGGAGGGCAGAATGAGCAGTTCTTC
NA	TRBV5-1	TRBJ1-1	NA	CASKLLLNTEAFF	TGCGCCAGCAAGCTTTTATTAAACACTGAAGCTTTCTTT
TRBD1	TRBV24-1	TRBJ2-5	NA	CATSDPTGGGLETQYF	TGTGCCACCAGTGACCCGACAGGGGGCGGGTTAGAGACCCAGTACTTC
TRBD1	TRBV14	TRBJ2-1	NA	CASSPWTGGNYEQFF	TGTGCCAGCAGCCCGTGGACAGGGGGCAATTATGAGCAGTTCTTC
NA	TRBV7-2	TRBJ2-7	many	CASHRLGDEQYF	TGTGCCAGCCACCGCCTCGGGGACGAGCAGTACTTC
TRBD1	TRBV5-1	TRBJ1-5	NA	CASSQGQVGQPQHF	TGCGCCAGCAGCCAGGGACAGGTCGGTCAGCCCCAGCATTTT
NA	TRBV29-1	TRBJ1-1	NA	CSALSGIGSTEAFF	TGCAGCGCCCTCTCCGGGATTGGGAGCACTGAAGCTTTCTTT
TRBD2	TRBV3-1/TRBV3-2	TRBJ2-1	NA	CASRPEAGGPINEQFF	TGTGCCAGCAGGCCCGAGGCGGGAGGGCCCATCAATGAGCAGTTCTTC
NA	TRBV6-2/TRBV6-3	TRBJ2-5	once	CASSYIGVTQETQYF	TGTGCCAGCAGTTACATCGGGGTCACTCAAGAGACCCAGTACTTC
TRBD1	TRBV27	TRBJ2-7	NA	CASSLLQGAAYEQYF	TGTGCCAGCAGTTTATTACAGGGGGCAGCGTACGAGCAGTACTTC
NA	TRBV19	TRBJ1-1	once	CASSTRSPTGYGEAFF	TGTGCCAGTAGTACCCGTTCGCCTACAGGGTACGGTGAAGCTTTCTTT
TRBD2	TRBV14	TRBJ2-7	once	CASSRTSGRAAYEQYF	TGTGCCAGCAGCCGCACTAGCGGGAGGGCCGCCTACGAGCAGTACTTC
NA	TRBV6-5	TRBJ2-7	NA	CASTSLGGEQYF	TGTGCCAGCACCTCATTGGGAGGCGAGCAGTACTTC
NA	TRBV20-1	TRBJ2-1	once	CSARRDEQFF	TGCAGTGCTAGGCGGGATGAGCAGTTCTTC
TRBD2	TRBV7-8	TRBJ2-1	NA	CASSSGTSANNEQFF	TGTGCCAGCAGCTCCGGGACTAGCGCAAACAATGAGCAGTTCTTC
TRBD2	TRBV9	TRBJ2-2	NA	CASSPPSSGRAITGELFF	TGTGCCAGCAGCCCCCCGTCTAGCGGGAGGGCGATCACCGGGGAGCTGTTTTTT